These 21 T cell receptor beta chains originate from one sample sequenced in a study of vaccination effects on CD4 cells after COVID-19 (dated by TCRdb to between 2021 and 2023). The antigens these receptors bind are not known. Library preparation employed the immunoSEQ multiplex PCR assay. In TCRdb, the immuneACCESS table is reduced to in-frame sequences with V and J assigned. These tables do not hold every clone; where another copy was compared, an unresolved V gene accounts for under half, and the others remain unexplained. The sample records about 45,000 clones, more than 60% of which are singletons. The ten largest clones take up roughly 30% of the sample. In the ViraFEST assay, PBMC were stimulated with viral peptide pools, and antigen-specific CD4+ T cell clonotypes were then identified by expansion using TCR sequencing. After about 10 days of culture, CD4+ T cells were isolated with the EasySep CD4+ T cell isolation kit. Convalescent patients had PCR-confirmed SARS-CoV-2 infection between March and December 2020, before Alpha, Beta and Delta variants emerged in the United States.

Sequencing was performed on CD4+ T cells from PBMCs cultured with a peptide pool, taken before COVID-19 vaccination. These receptors originate from a human donor who had a prior SARS-CoV-2 infection.

The chain links TRBV7-6 to TRBJ1-3; TRBD1 is a possible D gene (5 bases). Trimming shortened V by 0 bases and J by 1 base, and 13 bases separated the two germline ends. The CDR3 consists of 17 residues. Germline-derived CDR1 and CDR2 are SGHVS and FNYEAQ. CDR3 sequence reads: CASSLAEGLRSGNTIYF. DNA of the CDR3: TGTGCCAGCAGCTTAGCAGAGGGACTAAGGTCTGGAAACACCATATATTTT.

The V gene is TRBV14, the J gene TRBJ2-7, with 10 bases identical to TRBD2. This CDR3 comprises 16 residues. Looked up from germline, CDR1 is SGHDN and CDR2 is FVKESK. V trimming: 0 bases; J trimming: 3 bases; junction bases outside the gene matches: 5. The CDR3 reads CASSQEIAGGLYEQYF. CDR3 DNA sequence: TGTGCCAGCAGCCAAGAAATAGCGGGAGGACTCTACGAGCAGTACTTC.

This clone was detected a few times. The chain links TRBV4-1 to TRBJ2-1, with 11 bases fitting TRBD2. The CDR3 spans 16 residues. The V segment lost 6 bases and the J segment 4 bases; nucleotides outside the gene matches: 8. Germline-derived CDR1 and CDR2 are MGHRA and YSYEKL. DNA for the CDR3: TGCGCCAGCAGTCTCTTACTAGCGGGGGAGTACAATGAGCAGTTCTTC. It codes for CASSLLLAGEYNEQFF.

V and J are TRBV24-1 and TRBJ1-1, with 9 nucleotides matching TRBD1. The V segment lost 7 bases and the J segment 5 bases; nucleotides outside the gene matches: 4. Germline V gene data show CDR1 as KGHDR and CDR2 as SFDVKD. The CDR3 spans 13 residues. The CDR3 bases are TGTGCCACCAGGAGGACAGGGGAGACTGAAGCTTTCTTT. Its protein is CATRRTGETEAFF.

The genes are TRBV19 and TRBJ2-7; tentative D call: TRBD1 (6 bases). V lost 6 bases, J lost 2 bases, and 17 bases lay in between. Germline loops: CDR1 LNHDA, CDR2 SQIVND (reference sequence). The CDR3 covers 15 residues. This CDR3 reads CASRTYGTSAYEQYF. In nucleotides, the CDR3 is TGTGCCAGTAGAACTTACGGGACAAGCGCCTACGAGCAGTACTTC.

The chain carries TRBV11-2 and TRBJ2-7, with D uncertain. The CDR3 is 14 residues long. V gave up 5 bases and J gave up 0 bases, with 11 bases separating them. Germline lookup yields CDR1 SGHAT and CDR2 FQNNGV. In nucleotides, the CDR3 is TGTGCCAGCAGCCCTCGACGGAACTCCTACGAGCAGTACTTC. This codes for CASSPRRNSYEQYF. Full variable domain (outside the CDR3, taken from reference TRBV11-2 and TRBJ2-7): EAGVAQSPRYKIIEKRQSVAFWCNPISGHATLYWYQQILGQGPKLLIQFQNNGVVDDSQLPKDRFSAERLKGVDSTLKIQPAKLEDSAVYLCASSPRRNSYEQYFGPGTRLTVT.

The chain joins TRBV15 to TRBJ2-7, with TRBD1 identical over 8 bases. The germline gives CDR1 LNHNV, CDR2 YYDKDF (reference sequence). The junction had 26 bases not matched to a gene; V was cut back by 1 base and J by 3 bases. The CDR3 runs 22 residues. The CDR3: CATSRGGFGTGMIGGSIYEQYF. Here the CDR3 DNA reads TGTGCCACCAGCAGAGGTGGGTTTGGGACAGGCATGATTGGCGGTTCGATCTACGAGCAGTACTTC.

This clone was seen once. The chain is built from TRBV30 and TRBJ2-7; 8 nucleotides match TRBD1. This CDR3 region has 13 residues. In germline, CDR1 is GTSNPN, CDR2 SVGIG (reference sequence). V dropped 2 bases and J dropped 0; count of bases not matched to a gene: 0. The CDR3 DNA is TGTGCCTGGAGTACAGGGGGCTCCTACGAGCAGTACTTC. Protein product: CAWSTGGSYEQYF. The entire variable domain, with the rest obtained from reference TRBV30 and TRBJ2-7, is as follows: SQTIHQWPATLVQPVGSPLSLECTVEGTSNPNLYWYRQAAGRGLQLLFYSVGIGQISSEVPQNLSASRPQDRQFILSSKKLLLSDSGFYLCAWSTGGSYEQYFGPGTRLTVT.

This clone is a singleton in its sample. The J gene is TRBJ2-6, the V gene TRBV5-6; D gene ambiguous. The CDR3 runs 16 residues. V was pared by 6 bases and J by 1 base, with 14 bases between. Germline CDR1 reads SGHDT; CDR2 reads YYEEEE. The CDR3 loop is CASTLTVVSGANVLTF. CDR3 DNA sequence: TGTGCCAGCACCCTAACAGTTGTATCTGGGGCCAACGTCCTGACTTTC.

The chain is built from TRBV12-5 and TRBJ1-2; D uncertain. Trimming cost V 0 bases and J 7 bases, with 6 bases left between them. This CDR3 comprises 12 residues. Germline V gene data show CDR1 as LGHNT and CDR2 as FRNRAP. For the CDR3, the DNA is TGTGCTAGTGGTTTGGTACAAAGTGGCTACACCTTC. Its protein is CASGLVQSGYTF. Based on the CDR3 plus reference TRBV12-5 and TRBJ1-2, the full variable domain is DARVTQTPRHKVTEMGQEVTMRCQPILGHNTVFWYRQTMMQGLELLAYFRNRAPLDDSGMPKDRFSAEMPDATLATLKIQPSEPRDSAVYFCASGLVQSGYTFGSGTRLTVV.

The chain is built from TRBV30 and TRBJ1-2; D might be TRBD1 (6 bases). V gave up 8 bases and J gave up 0 bases, with 10 bases separating them. Germline V lookup: CDR1 GTSNPN, CDR2 SVGIG (reference sequence). CDR3 length: 12 residues. The DNA for the CDR3 is TGTGCCGAGGACAGTCCTAACTATGGCTACACCTTC. Translating gives CAEDSPNYGYTF.

The chain links TRBV7-6 to TRBJ2-3; 7 bases match TRBD2. The CDR3 runs 16 residues. V was pared by 4 bases and J by 0 bases, with 7 bases of the junction left unmatched. Germline V gene lookup returns CDR1 SGHVS and CDR2 FNYEAQ. The CDR3 is CASSSRDYLSTDTQYF. CDR3 sequence (DNA): TGTGCCAGCAGCTCCCGGGACTACCTTAGCACAGATACGCAGTATTTT.

The rearrangement links TRBV7-9 to TRBJ2-7, with 11 positions matching TRBD1. J was trimmed by 6 bases and V by 7 bases; bases with no gene match: 11. Germline V gene lookup returns CDR1 SEHNR and CDR2 FQNEAQ (reference sequence). The CDR3 is 15 residues long. CDR3 sequence reads: CASTLDRGLASEQYF. The CDR3 DNA follows: TGTGCCAGCACCTTGGACAGGGGGCTCGCCAGCGAGCAGTACTTC.

The DNA of the CDR3 is TGTGCCACCAGCAGAGACAGGGCCGACAATGAGCAGTTCTTC. Encoded protein: CATSRDRADNEQFF. This rearrangement joins TRBV15 to TRBJ2-1; maybe TRBD1 (5 bases). The CDR3 totals 14 residues. CDR1 and CDR2 (germline): LNHNV, YYDKDF (reference sequence). V lost 0 bases and J 5 bases, leaving 8 bases between the germline ends.

A single count supports this clone. This sequence joins TRBV7-9 and TRBJ1-1, with a possible D match to TRBD1 (5 bases). CDR3 size: 14 residues. CDR1 and CDR2 from the germline V gene are SEHNR and FQNEAQ (reference sequence). Between the trimmed V and J ends, which lost 3 bases and 5 bases, there was a span of 13 bases. The CDR3 DNA reads TGTGCCAGCAGCTTCGCAGGGTTAAAGACTGAAGCTTTCTTT. Its translation: CASSFAGLKTEAFF.

The rearrangement uses TRBV5-4 and TRBJ2-3, with TRBD2 matching 9 bases. In germline, CDR1 is SGHNT, CDR2 YYREEE (reference sequence). The CDR3 totals 15 residues. V was pared by 4 bases and J by 2 bases, with 5 bases of the junction left unmatched. CDR3 protein: CASSLSGGNTDTQYF. The CDR3 nucleotides read TGTGCCAGCAGCCTTAGCGGGGGTAACACAGATACGCAGTATTTT.

The table lists this clone with a few counts. The chain employs TRBV2 and TRBJ1-4, with D unclear. Trimming took off 4 bases at V and 7 bases at J, with 4 bases between the two ends. This CDR3 is 11 amino acids long. Germline V gene data show CDR1 as SNHLY and CDR2 as FYNNEI. The CDR3 reads CASSASEKLFF. CDR3 DNA sequence: TGTGCCAGCAGTGCTAGTGAAAAACTGTTTTTT.

This chain joins TRBV11-2 and TRBJ2-1; TRBD2 matches at 9 bases. Trimming took 5 bases from V and 4 from J; bases not matched to a gene: 9. The CDR3 covers 16 residues. The germline V gene encodes CDR1 SGHAT and CDR2 FQNNGV. CDR3 coding DNA: TGTGCCAGCAGCCGTTCACTAGCGGGCGAGTACAATGAGCAGTTCTTC. Translated, it gives CASSRSLAGEYNEQFF.

The V gene is TRBV6-1, the J gene TRBJ2-7; no reliable D call. Germline loops: CDR1 MNHNS, CDR2 SASEGT. The V gene lost 0 bases and the J gene lost 5 bases, with 14 bases spanning the gap. The CDR3 spans 15 residues. The CDR3, as DNA: TGTGCCAGCAGTGAAGCTAGCCCGGGCAAAAACGAGCAGTACTTC. It codes for CASSEASPGKNEQYF.

The chain carries TRBV15 and TRBJ2-3, with a possible D match to TRBD1 (6 bases). V was trimmed by 4 bases and J by 3 bases, leaving 8 bases between them. Per germline, CDR1 LNHNV and CDR2 YYDKDF (reference sequence). This CDR3 has 13 residues. The CDR3 DNA reads TGTGCCACCAGCATCAGGGGTACAGATACGCAGTATTTT. This codes for CATSIRGTDTQYF. The full variable domain, completed using reference TRBV15 and TRBJ2-3, is DAMVIQNPRYQVTQFGKPVTLSCSQTLNHNVMYWYQQKSSQAPKLLFHYYDKDFNNEADTPDNFQSRRPNTSFCFLDIRSPGLGDTAMYLCATSIRGTDTQYFGPGTRLTVL.

The chain couples TRBV19 to TRBJ1-4, with TRBD1 matching over 11 bases. The CDR3 has 15 residues. In germline, CDR1 is LNHDA, CDR2 SQIVND (reference sequence). The V gene end was trimmed by 5 bases and the J gene end by 4 bases; junction bases not matched to a gene: 3. The CDR3 reads CASSDGTGGNEKLFF. DNA of the CDR3: TGTGCCAGTAGTGATGGGACAGGGGGTAATGAAAAACTGTTTTTT.